This TCR beta chain stems from a study of cytomegalovirus exposure and HLA in healthy donors listed by TCRdb under 2017. Some background on the complete study: According to an earlier analysis of several hundred of the donors, 150 million to 200 million T cells yielded 90 million to 130 million unique TCR beta sequences and around 300 Gb of sequence data. About 280 gigabases of sequencing data and around 80 million unique TCR sequences made up an early release that covered approximately 650 HLA-typed donors. Of the 350 to 450 genotyped donors, 65% to 90% were placed in the genetic ancestry cluster associated with self-reported Caucasian donors. The study aimed to test whether cataloging public T cell receptors could reveal signatures of past pathogen exposure. The study profiled the T cell repertoires of some 610 subjects by immunosequencing and related them to cytomegalovirus serostatus. Besides the first cohort of approximately 670 subjects, a separate validation cohort made up of roughly 130 different subjects was used. To predict cytomegalovirus infection status, the study brought together high-throughput TCR immunosequencing, statistical association of individual TCRs with disease status, and machine learning. In a later analysis, previously published TCR beta repertoires from 600 to 850 donors were re-analyzed and high-resolution HLA genotyping was added so that TCR occurrence patterns could be studied. Rather than drawing on any new phenotypic data, the later analysis identified candidate immune exposures from TCR beta sequences and the way those sequences occurred across donors. To decide whether each TCR beta V gene segment behaved as functional or pseudogenic, an earlier analysis of some 600 of the donors relied on high-throughput TCR beta sequencing. Donor age, sex, ethnicity and CMV serostatus were compiled alongside the repertoire data. Genome-wide SNP genotypes for about three fifths of the roughly 700 donors were used in a later genetic analysis, which treated that subset as a discovery cohort. All discovery cohort repertoires had been generated using a single sequencing platform. HLA typing covered class I and class II loci at four-digit resolution. The number of donors typed differed by locus, with about 629-640 for A, B, C, DRB1 and DQB1, 522 for DQA1, 606 for DPA1, and about 450 for DPB1. About 5 DR-DQ haplotypes were handled as single units for association and clustering, since linkage in the cohort was strong. Among 350 to 400 genotyped donors of the cohort, an average of roughly 240,000 unique TCR beta nucleotide sequences were sequenced per donor, roughly a sixth of them non-productive.

In total, around 600 healthy bone marrow donors made up the cohort. At the time of sampling, all cohort members were nominally healthy, though unrecorded immune exposures were likely present. The donor was CMV seropositive and belonged to the group of more than 250 seropositive cohort members. Each donor provided a peripheral blood sample, and peripheral blood mononuclear cells were used for TCR beta sequencing. Genomic DNA was extracted from the blood cell samples with the Qiagen DNeasy Blood Extraction Kit. A word on this clone: Its target antigen remains unknown. Per-base quality was not reported, and no clone a single base away is much larger than it.

Summary of the overall study and its limitations: Assigning TCR associations to individual alleles was difficult when HLA alleles, especially DR and DQ, strongly co-occurred. In a later analysis, TCR association rates were found to vary across HLA loci, with the most associated TCRs seen for DRB1 alleles and the fewest for HLA-C alleles. While some public TCRs were present in many individuals, most TCR sequences turned up only very rarely across donors. The presence/absence analyses assumed that sequencing depth was roughly uniform across donors, and that assumption may not be true. A total of roughly 160 TCR beta chains were listed by the study as associated with cytomegalovirus. A later analysis found that HLA-associated TCR beta chains were more clonally expanded and had lower generation probabilities than equally common non-associated chains. In a later genetic analysis, a missense DCLRE1C variant was associated with V-gene and J-gene trimming of TCR beta chains, and the association was replicated in an independent cohort. Because some donors lacked HLA typing at each locus, the association tests relied only on the typed subset. A group of highly shared sequence variants was considered likely to be a technical artifact of the sequencing pipeline. In a later analysis, around 17,000 TCR beta sequences were associated with specific HLA alleles at a false discovery rate of 0.05. A further reported finding was that TCR beta sequences accurately predicted the HLA-A and HLA-B alleles for most subjects in the first cohort. The earlier analysis of a few hundred of the donors excluded seventeen rarely observed V segments, including chromosome 9 orphons, because counts were too low. Immune exposure information for the cohort was limited to CMV serostatus. Three of the identified cytomegalovirus-associated TCR beta chains were confirmed in vitro to be specific for cytomegalovirus antigens. According to a later analysis, most CMV-associated TCR beta chains appeared to be HLA-restricted, and the HLA associations seemed to be driven largely by CMV exposure. In both the original and validation cohorts, the classifier was reported to diagnose cytomegalovirus status with high specificity and sensitivity. This cohort had only TCR beta chains sequenced, and the lack of alpha or paired-chain data limited which features could be detected. A later genetic analysis reported fewer N-insertions in productive TCRs among donors in an Asian-associated ancestry cluster than the roughly 700-donor mean. Linkage disequilibrium might explain the correlated functional status among segregating V segments, but an unknown experimental factor could not be excluded. The authors suggested that the approach could potentially be extended to other disease states and immunological phenotypes. According to a later analysis, parvovirus B19, influenza, CMV and Epstein-Barr virus appeared linked to several top co-occurrence clusters. Broadly in line with IMGT annotations, most TCR beta V segments showed up in productive rearrangements about 87% or about 30% of the time in an earlier analysis of several hundred of the donors.

Library construction relied on the immunoSEQ multiplex PCR assay. The multiplex PCR relied on a mix of 60 forward primers for TCR Vbeta segments and 13 reverse primers for TCR Jbeta segments. The CDR3 region of rearranged TCR beta genes was amplified from genomic DNA by a multiplex PCR assay. On the Illumina HiSeq System, the amplified TCR beta libraries were sequenced as 87-base-pair reads. In the original analysis: In a later analysis, some 80 million unique TCR beta chains were counted across the 500 to 850 repertoires, and about 9.9 million of these chains were shared by at least two donors. A nearest-neighbor algorithm error-corrected the raw reads and collapsed the reads into unique sequences, merging closely related sequences to remove PCR and sequencing errors. V, D and J gene segments were assigned by aligning CDR3 sequences to IMGT reference sequences. Each retained sequence needed at least a six-nucleotide match to both a V gene segment and a J gene segment. A rearrangement was called productive if the CDR3 had no stop codons and remained in frame with V and J, and every other rearrangement was called non-productive. CDR3 was defined according to IMGT convention as the region running from the second conserved V-encoded cysteine to the conserved J-encoded phenylalanine. In an earlier analysis of 587 of the donors, sequences lacking an unambiguous match to a single V gene segment were excluded. In an earlier analysis of some 590 of the donors, a V segment was called functional when productive rearrangements were above 56.7%, and segregating when the standard deviation between donors exceeded 5%. A statistical classification framework was built to diagnose cytomegalovirus status from the catalog of TCR beta chain sequences. In a later analysis, TCR nucleotide sequences were compared against IMGT/GENE-DB human TR gene sequences so that V and J genes could be assigned. In a later analysis, CDR3 sequences and most-parsimonious VDJ recombination scenarios were assigned using the TCRdist pipeline. In a later analysis, each TCR beta chain was defined by its CDR3 amino acid sequence together with its V-gene family, and reads lacking a unique V-gene family were excluded. A later analysis removed 592 highly shared, low-generation-probability nucleotide sequences to deal with suspected cross-contamination and a sequencing artifact. In a later analysis, a clonal expansion index was calculated for each public chain from normalized within-repertoire ranks of inferred template counts. In a later analysis, generation probabilities were computed using a VDJ recombination model fitted to out-of-frame rearrangements, and the results were checked against IGoR. A later analysis scored TCR-TCR, TCR-HLA and TCR-CMV co-occurrence with hypergeometric tests, applying a repertoire-size bias correction to TCR pairs. To estimate false discovery rates, a later analysis permuted the HLA or CMV assignments 20 times. In a later analysis, co-occurring TCRs were grouped using DBSCAN, with TCRdist sequence similarity added in when clustering inside HLA-allele-positive subsets. Co-occurrence clustering excluded repertoires with fewer than 30,000 or more than 120,000 public chains, plus five with anomalous nucleotide sharing. The table comes from immuneACCESS by way of TCRdb, which keeps in-frame sequences with V and J called. Part of the clones is missing from these tables; in studies checked, under half for an unresolved V gene and the rest for unknown reasons. The D gene and trimming were derived from the DNA, and the V and J assignments and clone size from that table. This sample gives some 71,000 clones in total; about 70% of them show up just once. The top ten clonotypes cover 6% to 9.5% of the sample.

This sequence originates from a man in his forties in good health and CMV-seropositive. What was sequenced was PBMCs.

The CDR3 protein is CASSDPATGRPYNEQFF. The nucleotides are TGTGCCAGCAGTGACCCGGCGACAGGGAGGCCCTACAATGAGCAGTTCTTC. The receptor chain draws on TRBV2 and TRBJ2-1; TRBD1 could be the D gene, as 7 bases match. The V end loses 3 bases and the J end loses 2 bases, and a stretch of 17 bases separates them. Its CDR3 holds 17 amino acids, cysteine through phenylalanine. The read is trimmed to its CDR3 DNA, 51 bases read in frame from base 1. Via the germline V gene, CDR1 is SNHLY and CDR2 FYNNEI.